Presented here are 14 T cell receptor beta chains from one specimen sequenced in a study of blood T cells in healthy people across ages. Sample-barcoded 5' priming and a J-beta primer mix drove a second PCR of about 7 to 12 cycles. In TCRdb, the 5' RACE reads were re-called with MiXCR into one record per CDR3 protein. In the table there are some 940,000 distinct CDR3 sequences, under 35% of which are singletons. The same specimen was also included in a second study, on T cells of mothers and their children.

Input material: blood. Receptors were obtained from a woman aged 40 to 50 in good health.

This clonotype was seen a handful of times. The J gene is TRBJ2-2, the V gene TRBV5-1; maybe TRBD2 (6 bases). Trimming removed 4 bases at V and 0 bases at J, with 13 bases between. The CDR3 runs 16 residues. Germline V CDR1 and CDR2: SGHRS, YFSETQ. The CDR3 DNA sequence: TGCGCCAGCAGCCTGTCGGCGGGGACGAACACCGGGGAGCTGTTTTTT. It encodes CASSLSAGTNTGELFF.

This clonotype has a count of ten or more. This CDR3 reads CAISNRGSFYGYTF. CDR3 in DNA: TGTGCCATCAGCAACCGTGGCAGCTTCTATGGCTACACCTTC. The rearrangement joins TRBV10-3 to TRBJ1-2; D ambiguous. The CDR3 extends over 14 amino acids. Germline lookup yields CDR1 ENHRY and CDR2 SYGVKD. Between the trimmed V and J ends, which lost 6 bases and 4 bases, there was a span of 15 bases.

This clonotype was recorded at least ten times. This chain joins TRBV4-1 and TRBJ2-7; D gene uncertain. This CDR3 contains 17 residues. Per germline, CDR1 MGHRA and CDR2 YSYEKL. The germline V and J ends were trimmed by 0 bases and 0 bases, with 15 bases remaining between them. The CDR3 DNA follows: TGCGCCAGCAGCCAAGATCACCCCGCCCTGAGCTCCTACGAGCAGTACTTC. It specifies CASSQDHPALSSYEQYF.

This clonotype was seen only a few times. The V and J genes are TRBV18 and TRBJ2-7; 8 nucleotides agree with TRBD1. The trim removed 3 bases at V and 3 bases at J, leaving 7 bases unmatched. CDR3 length: 15 amino acids. Germline-derived CDR1 and CDR2 are KGHSH and LQKENI. DNA of the CDR3: TGTGCCAGCTCACCCCCGGACAGGGCGGGCTACGAGCAGTACTTC. As protein: CASSPPDRAGYEQYF.

At least ten counts were recorded for this clonotype. This chain connects TRBV20-1 to TRBJ1-6, with 8 bases lining up with TRBD1. The germline V gene encodes CDR1 DFQATT and CDR2 SNEGSKA (reference sequence). CDR3 size: 12 residues. The J segment lost 9 bases and the V segment lost 2 bases, leaving 0 bases of the junction unmatched. CDR3 sequence (DNA): TGCAGTGCTAGACAGGGGGCTTCACCCCTCCACTTT. Its protein is CSARQGASPLHF.

V and J are TRBV20-1 and TRBJ2-3; 11 bases line up with TRBD1. V trimming: 7 bases; J trimming: 4 bases; junction bases outside the gene matches: 4. Germline CDR1 DFQATT, CDR2 SNEGSKA (reference sequence). This CDR3 has 13 amino acids. CDR3 sequence (DNA): TGCAGTGAGCCGGGACAGGGGGCAGATACGCAGTATTTT. Its protein is CSEPGQGADTQYF.

This clonotype has ten or more counts. The chain employs TRBV7-2 and TRBJ2-5; 10 nucleotides match TRBD2. The CDR3 covers 15 residues. Germline lookup yields CDR1 SGHTA and CDR2 FQGNSA. J gave up 4 bases and V 3 bases, and 5 bases lay outside the gene matches. The CDR3 region has the DNA TGTGCCAGCAGCTTCAGCGGGGGGGCTCTAGAGACCCAGTACTTC. It codes for CASSFSGGALETQYF.

The chain has TRBV7-2 and TRBJ1-5; a weak D match, TRBD1 (5 bases). CDR1 SGHTA and CDR2 FQGNSA come from the germline V gene. The CDR3 consists of 14 residues. V gave up 3 bases and J gave up 5 bases, with 11 bases separating them. CDR3 region: CASSLWGNDQPQHF. The DNA for the CDR3 is TGTGCCAGCAGCTTGTGGGGGAACGATCAGCCCCAGCATTTT. The full variable domain, its missing parts supplied by reference TRBV7-2 and TRBJ1-5, is GAGVSQSPSNKVTEKGKDVELRCDPISGHTALYWYRQSLGQGLEFLIYFQGNSAPDKSGLPSDRFSAERTGGSVSTLTIQRTQQEDSAVYLCASSLWGNDQPQHFGDGTRLSIL.

This clonotype has a count of ten or more. The rearrangement uses TRBV11-1 and TRBJ2-3; no reliable D call. CDR1 and CDR2 (germline): SGHAT, FQDESV (reference sequence). Trimming cost V 3 bases and J 2 bases, with 9 bases left between them. The CDR3 runs 14 residues. For the CDR3, the DNA is TGTGCCAGCAGCTTGTATAGATACACAGATACGCAGTATTTT. This encodes CASSLYRYTDTQYF.

In its sample, this clonotype was seen a few times. The genes are TRBV14 and TRBJ2-5; 9 positions match TRBD1. The J call may be mistaken, given a closer DNA end match to TRBJ2-7. Germline V gene lookup returns CDR1 SGHDN and CDR2 FVKESK. The CDR3 extends over 17 amino acids. The CDR3 DNA is TGTGCCAGCAGCCAACGTGAGACCGGGACAGGGTTCTACGAGCAGTACTTC. This sequence encodes CASSQRETGTGFYEQYF.

The J gene is TRBJ1-1, the V gene TRBV6-5; possible D gene TRBD1, 6 bases. The V end lost 5 bases, the J end lost 2 bases, and 9 bases lay between the germline ends. From germline, CDR1 is MNHEY and CDR2 SVGAGI. CDR3 length equals 13 residues. CDR3 loop: CASSTGLNTEAFF. The CDR3 nucleotides are TGTGCCAGCAGTACAGGGTTAAACACTGAAGCTTTCTTT.

This clonotype was seen a handful of times. This chain connects TRBV28 to TRBJ2-1, with TRBD1 as a possible D gene (6 bases). V shed 3 bases and J shed 9 bases, with 15 bases lying between them. From germline, CDR1 is MDHEN and CDR2 SYDVKM. This CDR3 is built from 14 residues. CDR3 region: CASSLGGVRGEQFF. Written as DNA, the CDR3 is TGTGCCAGCAGTTTGGGTGGGGTCAGGGGTGAGCAGTTCTTC.

This clonotype turned up a few times. V gene TRBV20-1 combines with J gene TRBJ2-4; tentative D call: TRBD1 (6 bases). Trimming pared 6 bases from V and 11 bases from J, leaving 17 bases between. The CDR3 has 12 residues. Germline-derived CDR1 and CDR2 are DFQATT and SNEGSKA (reference sequence). The CDR3 spells CSASNDRLVQYF. The DNA for the CDR3 is TGCAGTGCCTCGAACGACAGGTTGGTTCAGTACTTC.

The table lists this clonotype with a few counts. The rearrangement joins TRBV5-1 to TRBJ1-4; D is perhaps TRBD1 (6 bases). Germline-derived CDR1 and CDR2 are SGHRS and YFSETQ. The CDR3 contains 14 residues. The V and J ends lost 1 base and 6 bases respectively, with 10 bases between them. The CDR3 loop is CASSLQPGDEKLFF. The CDR3 nucleotides read TGCGCCAGCAGCTTGCAGCCAGGGGATGAAAAACTGTTTTTT.